This T cell receptor beta chain was documented in a study of persistence of HIV-infected CD4 T cells. V lost 4 bases and J lost 5; bases outside the gene matches: 6. Germline V gives CDR1 SGHRS, CDR2 YFSETQ. The CDR3 consists of 15 residues. With respect to this clone: Its cognate antigen is unknown.

The libraries were made with immunoSEQ version 4 in survey mode. Assay used: immunoSEQ multiplex PCR; TCRdb lists only in-frame clones, some missing. The sample has about 45,000 clones, 85% to 90% seen once. Cells were stimulated nonspecifically with anti-CD3/anti-CD28 magnetic beads. Responding CD4+ T cells were sorted by upregulation of both CD40 ligand and CD69. The chain uses TRBV5-1 and TRBJ2-1, with TRBD2 identical over 10 bases. The sequence was collected from an adult woman with HIV who was CMV-seropositive. Sample: CD4+ T cells sorted from PBMCs after roughly 20-hour stimulation, taken from a patient who received antiretroviral therapy. CDR3 nucleotide sequence: TGCGCCAGCAGCCCAGCGGGGGGGCTCGACAATGAGCAGTTCTTC. Translating it yields CASSPAGGLDNEQFF.